This T cell receptor beta chain was obtained from a study of cytomegalovirus exposure and HLA in healthy donors. Study-wide findings and caveats: Later on, an analysis found that several of the most significant clusters appeared to be linked to common viral pathogens, which included parvovirus B19. The sole available immune exposure information was CMV serostatus.

Healthy bone marrow donors supplied every sample. Germline lookup yields CDR1 SGHTA and CDR2 FQGNSA. V dropped 5 bases and J dropped 1 base, with 11 bases sitting between them. The CDR3 totals 14 residues. About this clone: Its antigen remains unknown.

Vbeta (60) and Jbeta (13) primers were used in the PCR. TCRdb's copy holds only in-frame clones and misses some; the assay was immunoSEQ multiplex PCR. The sample holds under 200,000 clones; approximately 80% are singletons and the top ten take under 2.5%. The chain uses TRBV7-2 and TRBJ1-1; maybe TRBD1 (6 bases). The sequencing sample was made of PBMCs. The source is a man between 50 and 59 years old in good health and CMV-seropositive. The CDR3 DNA reads TGTGCCAGCAGCCGCATACAGGGGAACACTGAAGCTTTCTTT. The encoded protein is CASSRIQGNTEAFF.